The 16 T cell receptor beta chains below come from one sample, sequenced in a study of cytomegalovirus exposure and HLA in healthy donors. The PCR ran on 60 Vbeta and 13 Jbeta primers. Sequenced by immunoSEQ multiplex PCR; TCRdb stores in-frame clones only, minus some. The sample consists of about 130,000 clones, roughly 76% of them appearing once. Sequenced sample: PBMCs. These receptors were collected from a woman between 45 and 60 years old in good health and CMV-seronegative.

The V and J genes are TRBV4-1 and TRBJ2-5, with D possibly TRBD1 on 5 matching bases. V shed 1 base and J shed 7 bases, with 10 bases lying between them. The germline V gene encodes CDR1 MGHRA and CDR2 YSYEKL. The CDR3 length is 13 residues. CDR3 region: CASSQANTGTQYF. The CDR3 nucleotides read TGCGCCAGCAGCCAAGCTAACACAGGGACCCAGTACTTC.

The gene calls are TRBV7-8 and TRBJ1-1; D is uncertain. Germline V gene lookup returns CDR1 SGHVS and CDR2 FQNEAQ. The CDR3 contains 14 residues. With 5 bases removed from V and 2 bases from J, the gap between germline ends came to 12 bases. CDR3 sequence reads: CASSAVARNTEAFF. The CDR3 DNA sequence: TGTGCCAGCAGCGCGGTCGCCCGAAACACTGAAGCTTTCTTT.

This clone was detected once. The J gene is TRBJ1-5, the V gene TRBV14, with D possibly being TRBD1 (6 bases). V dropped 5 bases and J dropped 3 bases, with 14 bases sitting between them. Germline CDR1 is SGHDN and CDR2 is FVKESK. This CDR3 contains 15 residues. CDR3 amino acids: CASSEGGGYNQPQHF. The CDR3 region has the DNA TGTGCCAGCAGCGAGGGGGGGGGTTACAATCAGCCCCAGCATTTT. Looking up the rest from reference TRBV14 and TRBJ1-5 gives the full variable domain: EAGVTQFPSHSVIEKGQTVTLRCDPISGHDNLYWYRRVMGKEIKFLLHFVKESKQDESGMPNNRFLAERTGGTYSTLKVQPAELEDSGVYFCASSEGGGYNQPQHFGDGTRLSIL.

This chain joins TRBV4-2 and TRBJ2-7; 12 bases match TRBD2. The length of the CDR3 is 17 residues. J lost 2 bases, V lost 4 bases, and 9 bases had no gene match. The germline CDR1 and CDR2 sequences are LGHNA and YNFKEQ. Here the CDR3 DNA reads TGTGCCAGCAGCCCTGGACTAGCGGGATCCAGCCCCTACGAGCAGTACTTC. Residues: CASSPGLAGSSPYEQYF.

The CDR3 bases are TGTGCCAGCAGCAAGGTCCGGGACACCCACGGGACTAGCGGGGAAGAATCCTACGAGCAGTACTTC. This encodes CASSKVRDTHGTSGEESYEQYF. The rearrangement joins TRBV21-1 to TRBJ2-7; the table's D call, TRBD2, has no DNA check behind it. TRBV21-1 is a pseudogene. The CDR3 totals 22 residues.

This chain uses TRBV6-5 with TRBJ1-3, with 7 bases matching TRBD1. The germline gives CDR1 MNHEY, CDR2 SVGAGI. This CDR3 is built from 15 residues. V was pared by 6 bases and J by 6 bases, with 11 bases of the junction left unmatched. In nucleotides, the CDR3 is TGTGCCAGCAGGAATGACTTGACAGGGTCAAACACCATATATTTT. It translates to CASRNDLTGSNTIYF.

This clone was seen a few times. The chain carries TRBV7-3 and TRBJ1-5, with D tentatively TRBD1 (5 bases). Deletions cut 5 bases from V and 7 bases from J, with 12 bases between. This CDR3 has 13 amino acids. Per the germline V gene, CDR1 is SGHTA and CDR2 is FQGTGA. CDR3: CASSINRLQPQHF. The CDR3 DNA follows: TGTGCCAGCAGCATAAACAGGTTACAGCCCCAGCATTTT.

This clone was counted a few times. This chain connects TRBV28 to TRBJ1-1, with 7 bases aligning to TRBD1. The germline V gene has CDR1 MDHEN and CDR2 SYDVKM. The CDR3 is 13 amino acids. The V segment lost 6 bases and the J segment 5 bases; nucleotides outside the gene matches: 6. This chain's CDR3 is CASRPTGETEAFF. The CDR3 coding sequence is TGTGCCAGCAGACCAACAGGGGAAACTGAAGCTTTCTTT.

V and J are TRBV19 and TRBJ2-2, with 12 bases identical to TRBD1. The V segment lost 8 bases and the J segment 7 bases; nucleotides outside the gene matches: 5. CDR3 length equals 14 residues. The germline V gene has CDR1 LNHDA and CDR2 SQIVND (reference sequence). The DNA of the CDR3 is TGTGCCAGTCAAGGGACAGGGGGCAACGGGGAGCTGTTTTTT. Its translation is CASQGTGGNGELFF.

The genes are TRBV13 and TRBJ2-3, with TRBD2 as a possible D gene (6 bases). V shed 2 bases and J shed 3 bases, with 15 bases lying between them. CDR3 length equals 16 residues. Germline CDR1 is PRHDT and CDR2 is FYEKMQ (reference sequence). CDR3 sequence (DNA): TGTGCCAGCAGCTTATGGAGGGAGCGGATGACAGATACGCAGTATTTT. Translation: CASSLWRERMTDTQYF. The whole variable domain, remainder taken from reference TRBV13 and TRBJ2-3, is AAGVIQSPRHLIKEKRETATLKCYPIPRHDTVYWYQQGPGQDPQFLISFYEKMQSDKGSIPDRFSAQQFSDYHSELNMSSLELGDSALYFCASSLWRERMTDTQYFGPGTRLTVL.

The CDR3 nucleotides read TGTGCCAGCAGTTCAAGGAGTCTGGAGACCCAGTACTTC. It specifies CASSSRSLETQYF. The chain employs TRBV7-6 and TRBJ2-5; the D is unclear. Germline CDR1 reads SGHVS; CDR2 reads FNYEAQ. This CDR3 comprises 13 residues. V was cut by 6 bases and J by 5 bases, with 13 bases left in between.

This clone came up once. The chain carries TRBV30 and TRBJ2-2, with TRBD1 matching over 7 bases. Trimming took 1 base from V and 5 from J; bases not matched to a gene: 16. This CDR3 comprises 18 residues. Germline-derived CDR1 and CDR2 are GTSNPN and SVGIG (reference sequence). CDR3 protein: CAWSGEHRGLFTTGELFF. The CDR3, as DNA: TGTGCCTGGAGTGGAGAACACAGGGGTTTGTTTACAACCGGGGAGCTGTTTTTT.

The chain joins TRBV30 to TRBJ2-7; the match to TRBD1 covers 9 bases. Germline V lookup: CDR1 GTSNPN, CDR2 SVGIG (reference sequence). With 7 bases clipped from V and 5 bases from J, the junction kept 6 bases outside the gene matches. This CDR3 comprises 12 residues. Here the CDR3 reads CALDRGSDEQYF. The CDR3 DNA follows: TGTGCCTTGGACAGGGGATCCGACGAGCAGTACTTC.

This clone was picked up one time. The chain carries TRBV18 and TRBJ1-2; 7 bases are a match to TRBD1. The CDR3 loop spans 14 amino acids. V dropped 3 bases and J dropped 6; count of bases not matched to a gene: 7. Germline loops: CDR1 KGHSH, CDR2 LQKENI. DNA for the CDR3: TGTGCCAGCTCACCTCAGGGGGGCGCAGATGGCTACACCTTC. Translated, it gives CASSPQGGADGYTF.

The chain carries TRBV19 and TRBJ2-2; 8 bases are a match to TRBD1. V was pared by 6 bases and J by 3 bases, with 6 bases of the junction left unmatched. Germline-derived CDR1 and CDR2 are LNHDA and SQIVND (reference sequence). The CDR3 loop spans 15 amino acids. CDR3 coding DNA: TGTGCCAGTAGGGACCTACAGGGGGACACCGGGGAGCTGTTTTTT. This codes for CASRDLQGDTGELFF.

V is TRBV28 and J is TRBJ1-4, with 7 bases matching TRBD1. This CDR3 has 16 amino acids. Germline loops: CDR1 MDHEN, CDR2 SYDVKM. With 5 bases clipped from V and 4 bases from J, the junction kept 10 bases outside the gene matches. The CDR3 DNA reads TGTGCCAGCAGTGTCCCGGGACAGCTTATTAATGAAAAACTGTTTTTT. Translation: CASSVPGQLINEKLFF.